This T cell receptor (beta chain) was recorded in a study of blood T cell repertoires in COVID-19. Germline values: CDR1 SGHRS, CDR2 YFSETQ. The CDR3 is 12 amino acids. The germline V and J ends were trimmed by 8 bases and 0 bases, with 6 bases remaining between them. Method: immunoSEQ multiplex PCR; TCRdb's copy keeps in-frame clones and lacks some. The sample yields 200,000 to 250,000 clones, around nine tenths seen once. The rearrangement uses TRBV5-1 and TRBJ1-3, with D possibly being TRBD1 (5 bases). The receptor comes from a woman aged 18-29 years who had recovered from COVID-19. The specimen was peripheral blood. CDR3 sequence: CASQGSGNTIYF. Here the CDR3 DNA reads TGCGCCAGTCAGGGCTCTGGAAACACCATATATTTT. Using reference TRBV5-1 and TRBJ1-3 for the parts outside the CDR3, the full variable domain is KAGVTQTPRYLIKTRGQQVTLSCSPISGHRSVSWYQQTPGQGLQFLFEYFSETQRNKGNFPGRFSGRQFSNSRSEMNVSTLELGDSALYLCASQGSGNTIYFGEGSWLTVV.